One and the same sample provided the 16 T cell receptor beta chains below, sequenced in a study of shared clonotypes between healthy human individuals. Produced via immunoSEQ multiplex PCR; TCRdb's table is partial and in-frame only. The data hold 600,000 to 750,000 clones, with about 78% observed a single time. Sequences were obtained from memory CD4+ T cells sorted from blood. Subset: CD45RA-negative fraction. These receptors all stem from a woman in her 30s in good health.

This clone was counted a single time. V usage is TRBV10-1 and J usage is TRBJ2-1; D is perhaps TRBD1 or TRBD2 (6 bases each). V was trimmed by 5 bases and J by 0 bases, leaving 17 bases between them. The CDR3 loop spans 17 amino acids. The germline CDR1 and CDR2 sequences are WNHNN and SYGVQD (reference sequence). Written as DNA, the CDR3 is TGCGCCAGCAGTCGACTGGGGGGCCCTAGCTCCTACAATGAGCAGTTCTTC. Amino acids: CASSRLGGPSSYNEQFF.

The chain's CDR3 is CSAGLATQETQYF. In nucleotides, the CDR3 is TGCAGCGCCGGGCTAGCGACACAAGAGACCCAGTACTTC. This chain connects TRBV29-1 to TRBJ2-5; D is perhaps TRBD2 (6 bases). This CDR3 is 13 amino acids long. Germline loops: CDR1 SQVTM, CDR2 ANQGSEA. V was cut by 7 bases and J by 2 bases, with 14 bases left in between.

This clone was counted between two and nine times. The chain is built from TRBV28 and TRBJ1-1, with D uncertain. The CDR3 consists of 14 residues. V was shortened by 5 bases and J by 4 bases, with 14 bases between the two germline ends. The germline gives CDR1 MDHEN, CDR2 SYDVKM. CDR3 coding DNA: TGTGCCAGCAGTACCCGACCAACCGGCACTGAAGCTTTCTTT. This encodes CASSTRPTGTEAFF.

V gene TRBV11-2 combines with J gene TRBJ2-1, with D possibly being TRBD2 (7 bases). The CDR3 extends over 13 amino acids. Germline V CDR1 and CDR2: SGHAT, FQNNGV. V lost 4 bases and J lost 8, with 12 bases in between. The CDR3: CASSSGGRDEQFF. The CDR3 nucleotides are TGTGCCAGCAGCTCGGGGGGCCGGGATGAGCAGTTCTTC. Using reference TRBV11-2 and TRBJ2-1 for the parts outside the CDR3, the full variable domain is EAGVAQSPRYKIIEKRQSVAFWCNPISGHATLYWYQQILGQGPKLLIQFQNNGVVDDSQLPKDRFSAERLKGVDSTLKIQPAKLEDSAVYLCASSSGGRDEQFFGPGTRLTVL.

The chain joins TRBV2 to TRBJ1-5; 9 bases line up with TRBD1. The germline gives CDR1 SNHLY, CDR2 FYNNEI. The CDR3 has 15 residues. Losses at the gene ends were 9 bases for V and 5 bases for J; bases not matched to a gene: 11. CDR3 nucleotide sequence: TGTGCCAGTACCGAACTGGGACAGGGCGATCAGCCCCAGCATTTT. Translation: CASTELGQGDQPQHF. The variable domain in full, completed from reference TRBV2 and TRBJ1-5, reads EPEVTQTPSHQVTQMGQEVILRCVPISNHLYFYWYRQILGQKVEFLVSFYNNEISEKSEIFDDQFSVERPDGSNFTLKIRSTKLEDSAMYFCASTELGQGDQPQHFGDGTRLSIL.

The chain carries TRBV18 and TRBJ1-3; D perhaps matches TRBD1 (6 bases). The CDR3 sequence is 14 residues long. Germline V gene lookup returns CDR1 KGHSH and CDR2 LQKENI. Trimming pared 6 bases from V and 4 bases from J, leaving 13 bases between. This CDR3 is CASSLRTDGNTIYF. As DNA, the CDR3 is TGTGCCAGCTCCCTGAGGACAGACGGAAACACCATATATTTT.

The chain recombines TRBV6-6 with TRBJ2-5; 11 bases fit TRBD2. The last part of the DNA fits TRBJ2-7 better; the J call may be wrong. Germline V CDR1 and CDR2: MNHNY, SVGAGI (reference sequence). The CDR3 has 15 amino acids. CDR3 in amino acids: CASSGGTSGDYEQYF. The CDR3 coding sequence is TGTGCCAGCAGTGGAGGGACTAGCGGAGACTACGAGCAGTACTTC.

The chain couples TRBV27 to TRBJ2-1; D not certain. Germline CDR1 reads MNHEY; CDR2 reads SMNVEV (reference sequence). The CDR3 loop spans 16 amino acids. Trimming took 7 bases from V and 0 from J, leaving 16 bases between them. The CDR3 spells CASTFSWASSYNEQFF. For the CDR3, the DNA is TGTGCCAGCACCTTCTCGTGGGCTAGCTCCTACAATGAGCAGTTCTTC.

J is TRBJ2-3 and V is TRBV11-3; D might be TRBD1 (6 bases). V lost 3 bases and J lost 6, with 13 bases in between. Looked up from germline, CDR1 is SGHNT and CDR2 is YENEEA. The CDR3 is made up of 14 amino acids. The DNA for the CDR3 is TGTGCCAGCAGCTTTGAGACAGGTGGTGATACGCAGTATTTT. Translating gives CASSFETGGDTQYF. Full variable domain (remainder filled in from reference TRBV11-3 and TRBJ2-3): EAGVVQSPRYKIIEKKQPVAFWCNPISGHNTLYWYLQNLGQGPELLIRYENEEAVDDSQLPKDRFSAERLKGVDSTLKIQPAELGDSAVYLCASSFETGGDTQYFGPGTRLTVL.

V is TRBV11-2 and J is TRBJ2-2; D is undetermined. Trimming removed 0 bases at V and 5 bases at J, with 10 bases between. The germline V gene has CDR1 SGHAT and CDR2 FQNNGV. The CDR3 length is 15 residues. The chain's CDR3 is CASSLDYSPTGELFF. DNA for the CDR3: TGTGCCAGCAGCTTAGATTACAGTCCAACCGGGGAGCTGTTTTTT.

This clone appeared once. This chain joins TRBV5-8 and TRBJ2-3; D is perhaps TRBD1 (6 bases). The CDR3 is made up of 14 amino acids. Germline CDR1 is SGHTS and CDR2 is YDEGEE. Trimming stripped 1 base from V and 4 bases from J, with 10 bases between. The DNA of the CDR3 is TGTGCCAGCAGCTTGTACAGGGAGCCAGATACGCAGTATTTT. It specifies CASSLYREPDTQYF.

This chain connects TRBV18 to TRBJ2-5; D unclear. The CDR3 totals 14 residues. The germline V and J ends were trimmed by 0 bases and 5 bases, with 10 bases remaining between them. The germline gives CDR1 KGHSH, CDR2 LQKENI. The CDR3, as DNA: TGTGCCAGCTCACCACCGCAGGTTATGGAGACCCAGTACTTC. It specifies CASSPPQVMETQYF. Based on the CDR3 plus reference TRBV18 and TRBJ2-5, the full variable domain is NAGVMQNPRHLVRRRGQEARLRCSPMKGHSHVYWYRQLPEEGLKFMVYLQKENIIDESGMPKERFSAEFPKEGPSILRIQQVVRGDSAAYFCASSPPQVMETQYFGPGTRLLVL.

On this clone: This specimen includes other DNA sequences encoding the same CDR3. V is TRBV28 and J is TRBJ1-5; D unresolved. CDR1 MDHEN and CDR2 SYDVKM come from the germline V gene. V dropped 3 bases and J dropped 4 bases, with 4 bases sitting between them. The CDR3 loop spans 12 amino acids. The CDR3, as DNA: TGTGCCAGCAGTTTGGGGAATCAGCCCCAGCATTTT. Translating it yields CASSLGNQPQHF.

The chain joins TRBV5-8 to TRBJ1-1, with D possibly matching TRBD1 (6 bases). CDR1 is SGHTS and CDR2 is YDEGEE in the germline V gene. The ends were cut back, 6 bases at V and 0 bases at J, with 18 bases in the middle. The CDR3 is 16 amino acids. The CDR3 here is CASTPFGDILNTEAFF. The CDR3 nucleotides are TGTGCCAGCACCCCCTTTGGGGACATATTGAACACTGAAGCTTTCTTT.

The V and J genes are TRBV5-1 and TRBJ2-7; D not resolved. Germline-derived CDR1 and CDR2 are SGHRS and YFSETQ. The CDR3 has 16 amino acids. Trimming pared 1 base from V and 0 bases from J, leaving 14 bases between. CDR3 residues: CASSLTSSVGSYEQYF. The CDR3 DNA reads TGCGCCAGCAGCTTGACCAGTTCAGTTGGCTCCTACGAGCAGTACTTC.

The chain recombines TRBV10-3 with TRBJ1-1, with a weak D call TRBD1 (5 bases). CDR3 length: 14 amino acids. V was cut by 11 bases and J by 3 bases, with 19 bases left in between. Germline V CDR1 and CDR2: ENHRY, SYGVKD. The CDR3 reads CAAGGRGDDTEAFF. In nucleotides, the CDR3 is TGTGCCGCCGGTGGCCGAGGGGACGACACTGAAGCTTTCTTT.